A selection of T cell receptor beta chains follows, all from one sample in a study of cytomegalovirus exposure and HLA in healthy donors. Clones were sequenced by immunoSEQ multiplex PCR, and TCRdb holds only the in-frame ones, with some missing. Of roughly 88,000 clones in the sample, over 60% were seen once. Sequenced input: PBMCs. Receptors were obtained from a man aged 25-45 years in good health and CMV-seropositive. Each CDR3 is given with its conserved first and last residue. A D gene is named only where the DNA matches it firmly. Not every row has a clone size; where given, it reads once, few, many or a size class.

J: TRBJ1-5
size: -
D: TRBD1
V: TRBV2
CDR3: CAGTGGIGQPQHF
DNA: TGTGCCGGGACAGGGGGGATAGGACAGCCCCAGCATTTT

J: TRBJ2-1
size: -
D: -
V: TRBV12-5
CDR3: CASGSGVPYNEQFF
DNA: TGTGCTAGTGGCTCAGGGGTCCCATACAATGAGCAGTTCTTC

J: TRBJ2-1
size: few
D: -
V: TRBV4-1
CDR3: CASSQGGINEQFF
DNA: TGCGCCAGCAGCCAAGGCGGAATCAATGAGCAGTTCTTC

J: TRBJ2-3
size: -
D: TRBD2
V: TRBV19
CDR3: CASSISARTSIPDTQYF
DNA: TGTGCCAGTAGTATATCGGCCCGGACTAGCATTCCAGATACGCAGTATTTT

J: TRBJ2-7
size: -
D: TRBD2
V: TRBV5-5
CDR3: CASSPRTGGGEQYF
DNA: TGTGCCAGCAGCCCACGGACGGGGGGAGGCGAGCAGTACTTC

J: TRBJ2-7
size: -
D: -
V: TRBV29-1
CDR3: CSVEGTRSYEQYF
DNA: TGCAGCGTTGAAGGGACTCGCTCCTACGAGCAGTACTTC

J: TRBJ1-1
size: -
D: -
V: TRBV5-1
CDR3: CASSPRGGGTEAFF
DNA: TGCGCCAGCAGCCCCCGGGGCGGGGGCACTGAAGCTTTCTTT

J: TRBJ2-7
size: once
D: -
V: TRBV7-8
CDR3: CASSLSQDDYEQYF
DNA: TGTGCCAGCAGCTTATCACAGGATGACTACGAGCAGTACTTC

J: TRBJ2-5
size: -
D: -
V: TRBV29-1
CDR3: CSLAGETQYF
DNA: TGCAGCTTGGCCGGGGAGACCCAGTACTTC

J: TRBJ2-1
size: once
D: TRBD2
V: TRBV27
CDR3: CASSFGTSVYNEQFF
DNA: TGTGCCAGCAGTTTTGGGACTAGCGTGTACAATGAGCAGTTCTTC

J: TRBJ2-1
size: -
D: TRBD1
V: TRBV7-9
CDR3: CASSLGVGGTGGNEQFF
DNA: TGTGCCAGCAGCTTAGGGGTAGGGGGGACAGGGGGCAATGAGCAGTTCTTC

J: TRBJ1-3
size: -
D: -
V: TRBV9
CDR3: CASSDSASGNTIYF
DNA: TGTGCCAGCAGCGACAGTGCCTCTGGAAACACCATATATTTT

J: TRBJ2-3
size: -
D: -
V: TRBV29-1
CDR3: CSVKAGPNTQYF
DNA: TGCAGCGTTAAGGCGGGCCCCAATACGCAGTATTTT

J: TRBJ1-5
size: -
D: -
V: TRBV6-1
CDR3: CASSVAGYSNQPQHF
DNA: TGTGCCAGCAGTGTTGCAGGCTATAGCAATCAGCCCCAGCATTTT

J: TRBJ2-2
size: -
D: -
V: TRBV25-1
CDR3: CASSEQRITGELFF
DNA: TGTGCCAGCAGTGAACAGCGGATCACCGGGGAGCTGTTTTTT

J: TRBJ1-5
size: -
D: -
V: TRBV4-1
CDR3: CASRAAGEGNQPQHF
DNA: TGCGCCAGCAGAGCCGCAGGGGAAGGCAATCAGCCCCAGCATTTT

J: TRBJ2-2
size: -
D: -
V: TRBV21-1
CDR3: CASSKGGTGELFF
DNA: TGTGCCAGCAGCAAGGGCGGGACCGGGGAGCTGTTTTTT

J: TRBJ1-1
size: -
D: TRBD1
V: TRBV4-1
CDR3: CASVDRVGTEAFF
DNA: TGCGCCAGCGTCGACAGGGTGGGCACTGAAGCTTTCTTT

J: TRBJ1-1
size: -
D: -
V: TRBV19
CDR3: CASSIVQGNTEAFF
DNA: TGTGCCAGTAGTATAGTCCAGGGGAACACTGAAGCTTTCTTT

J: TRBJ2-2
size: -
D: TRBD1
V: TRBV2
CDR3: CASRTTGADTGELFF
DNA: TGTGCCAGCAGGACGACAGGGGCGGACACCGGGGAGCTGTTTTTT

J: TRBJ1-1
size: -
D: -
V: TRBV7-3
CDR3: CASSLNGGHRTEAFF
DNA: TGTGCCAGCAGCTTAAATGGGGGACACAGGACTGAAGCTTTCTTT

J: TRBJ2-7
size: -
D: TRBD1
V: TRBV6-5
CDR3: CASSLTGGSYEQYF
DNA: TGTGCCAGCAGTCTGACAGGGGGCTCCTACGAGCAGTACTTC

J: TRBJ2-7
size: -
D: TRBD1
V: TRBV10-3
CDR3: CAISIRTGPTYEQYF
DNA: TGTGCCATCAGTATTAGGACAGGGCCTACCTACGAGCAGTACTTC

J: TRBJ2-1
size: few
D: TRBD2
V: TRBV30
CDR3: CAWSGAGGPYNEQFF
DNA: TGTGCCTGGAGTGGGGCGGGAGGGCCGTACAATGAGCAGTTCTTC

J: TRBJ2-7
size: -
D: TRBD2
V: TRBV4-3
CDR3: CASSQGLAGVLNEQYF
DNA: TGCGCCAGCAGCCAGGGACTAGCGGGAGTTCTCAACGAGCAGTACTTC

J: TRBJ1-4
size: -
D: -
V: TRBV6-5
CDR3: CASNKGGTNEKLFF
DNA: TGTGCCAGCAATAAGGGAGGAACTAATGAAAAACTGTTTTTT

J: TRBJ1-2
size: -
D: TRBD1
V: TRBV15
CDR3: CATSRGTGGANYGYTF
DNA: TGTGCCACCAGCAGAGGGACAGGGGGAGCTAACTATGGCTACACCTTC

J: TRBJ1-2
size: -
D: TRBD1
V: TRBV5-1
CDR3: CASSLDRGSEGYTF
DNA: TGCGCCAGCAGCTTGGACAGGGGCTCAGAGGGCTACACCTTC

J: TRBJ2-5
size: -
D: TRBD1
V: TRBV18
CDR3: CASSRINRGKGETQYF
DNA: TGTGCCAGCTCACGGATAAACAGGGGGAAAGGCGAGACCCAGTACTTC

J: TRBJ1-2
size: -
D: TRBD1
V: TRBV27
CDR3: CASSPRQGEYTF
DNA: TGTGCCAGCAGCCCCCGACAGGGAGAGTACACCTTC

J: TRBJ2-1
size: -
D: TRBD2
V: TRBV29-1
CDR3: CSVERLRGGLGDEQFF
DNA: TGCAGCGTTGAACGTTTGCGGGGGGGCTTAGGGGATGAGCAGTTCTTC

J: TRBJ1-2
size: -
D: TRBD1
V: TRBV5-6
CDR3: CASSSPGDNLGQGYGYTF
DNA: TGTGCCAGCAGCTCTCCAGGGGACAACCTAGGACAGGGCTATGGCTACACCTTC

J: TRBJ1-1
size: -
D: TRBD1
V: TRBV30
CDR3: CAFEKAGGLGEAFF
DNA: TGTGCCTTTGAGAAGGCAGGGGGCTTGGGTGAAGCTTTCTTT

J: TRBJ1-5
size: -
D: TRBD1
V: TRBV18
CDR3: CASSQTGGQPQHF
DNA: TGTGCCAGCTCGCAGACAGGGGGACAGCCCCAGCATTTT

J: TRBJ1-4
size: -
D: -
V: TRBV18
CDR3: CASSPTSQQAGEKLFF
DNA: TGTGCCAGCTCACCAACTAGCCAACAGGCGGGGGAAAAACTGTTTTTT

J: TRBJ2-1
size: few
D: TRBD2
V: TRBV7-2
CDR3: CASSPSGGASYNEQFF
DNA: TGTGCCAGCAGCCCTAGCGGGGGGGCCTCCTACAATGAGCAGTTCTTC

J: TRBJ1-1
size: few
D: TRBD1
V: TRBV7-9
CDR3: CASSLTGLGEMNTEAFF
DNA: TGTGCCAGCAGCCTGACAGGGTTGGGGGAGATGAACACTGAAGCTTTCTTT

J: TRBJ2-5
size: few
D: -
V: TRBV2
CDR3: CASTRVWETQYF
DNA: TGTGCCAGCACCAGGGTTTGGGAGACCCAGTACTTC

J: TRBJ2-7
size: -
D: -
V: TRBV4-2
CDR3: CASSQELGRGDRYEQYF
DNA: TGTGCCAGCAGCCAAGAGTTGGGGCGCGGGGACCGCTACGAGCAGTACTTC

J: TRBJ1-2
size: -
D: -
V: TRBV18
CDR3: CASSDRTNYGYTF
DNA: TGTGCCAGCTCAGACAGGACTAACTATGGCTACACCTTC

J: TRBJ2-7
size: -
D: -
V: TRBV6-1
CDR3: CASSEGLQGGYEQYF
DNA: TGTGCCAGCAGTGAAGGCTTACAGGGTGGCTACGAGCAGTACTTC

J: TRBJ2-2
size: -
D: -
V: TRBV6-6
CDR3: CASSYGQHTGELFF
DNA: TGTGCCAGCAGTTACGGACAGCACACCGGGGAGCTGTTTTTT

J: TRBJ1-4
size: -
D: TRBD1
V: TRBV6-5
CDR3: CASSASGGSNEKLFF
DNA: TGTGCCAGCAGTGCATCAGGGGGTTCTAATGAAAAACTGTTTTTT

J: TRBJ2-1
size: once
D: TRBD2
V: TRBV27
CDR3: CASSSGGPNEQFF
DNA: TGTGCCAGCAGCTCGGGGGGACCGAATGAGCAGTTCTTC

J: TRBJ1-1
size: -
D: -
V: TRBV25-1
CDR3: CASSSTSQGNTEAFF
DNA: TGTGCCAGCAGTTCCACATCCCAGGGGAACACTGAAGCTTTCTTT

J: TRBJ1-2
size: once
D: TRBD1
V: TRBV6-5
CDR3: CASSPFTGVYGYTF
DNA: TGTGCCAGCAGTCCGTTCACAGGGGTCTATGGCTACACCTTC

J: TRBJ2-1
size: once
D: -
V: TRBV7-2
CDR3: CASSPLTGSYNEQFF
DNA: TGTGCCAGCAGCCCGCTAACGGGCTCCTACAATGAGCAGTTCTTC

J: TRBJ1-1
size: -
D: -
V: TRBV7-2
CDR3: CASSLVFRAIMNTEAFF
DNA: TGTGCCAGCAGCTTAGTGTTCAGGGCGATTATGAACACTGAAGCTTTCTTT

J: TRBJ2-2
size: -
D: TRBD1
V: TRBV28
CDR3: CASSLWPQGPGELFF
DNA: TGTGCCAGCAGTTTATGGCCACAGGGGCCCGGGGAGCTGTTTTTT

J: TRBJ2-1
size: once
D: -
V: TRBV27
CDR3: CASSTQQGFTSYNEQFF
DNA: TGTGCCAGCAGTACCCAACAGGGTTTCACTTCCTACAATGAGCAGTTCTTC

J: TRBJ1-5
size: -
D: -
V: TRBV5-8
CDR3: CASSLWQGSNQPQHF
DNA: TGTGCCAGCAGCTTGTGGCAGGGAAGCAATCAGCCCCAGCATTTT

J: TRBJ2-5
size: few
D: TRBD1
V: TRBV6-5
CDR3: CASSYRGQGAQETQYF
DNA: TGTGCCAGCAGTTACCGTGGGCAGGGGGCCCAAGAGACCCAGTACTTC